This T cell receptor beta chain is from a study of Graves' ophthalmopathy and Graves' hyperthyroidism. RNA transcripts were the source from which TCR beta CDR3 regions were amplified. A first-round RT-PCR used HTBI primers, followed by a second-round multiplex PCR. TCRdb called the multiplex PCR reads again in MiXCR, with one record for every CDR3 protein. The sample includes around 400,000 distinct CDR3 sequences, roughly 21% seen only once; the top ten take roughly 3%. Trimming cost V 5 bases and J 10 bases, with 21 bases left between them. The CDR3 consists of 14 residues. No donor had other autoimmune disease, uncontrolled infection, pregnancy or lactation. It was on clinical symptoms, serum thyroxine, TRAb, thyroid ultrasound and orbital computed tomography that diagnosis relied. PBMCs were isolated from a 10 ml sample of fresh peripheral blood. On this clonotype itself: Its specificity is unknown.

Findings and caveats of the study: The blood repertoire also included most expanded thyroid clonotypes above 0.001 frequency.

The TCR originated in a woman between 18 and 30 years old with stable Graves' hyperthyroidism. Material for sequencing was peripheral blood. This sequence joins TRBV12-3 or TRBV12-4 and TRBJ2-7, with unresolved D. The CDR3 DNA is TGTGCCAGCAGTCTCCCGGTACTACGGAGCGATCAGTACTTC. This codes for CASSLPVLRSDQYF.